Presented here are 27 T cell receptor beta chains from one specimen sequenced in a study of CD8+ T cells in alopecia areata. Treatment of the sample: oral pan-JAK inhibitor, 5-10 mg twice daily. Sequencing used cDNA as its template, made by extracting RNA and reverse transcribing it. Data came from immunoSEQ multiplex PCR; TCRdb stores just in-frame clones and leaves some out. This table holds 110,000 to 150,000 clones, 86% found once. Sequenced here: CD8+ T cells sorted from blood, sampled at week 4, from a patient treated with tofacitinib. The receptors shown here come from a human donor with alopecia areata.

This chain's CDR3 is CASSAGTGVGWQETQYF. CDR3 nucleotide sequence: TGTGCCAGCAGCGCCGGGACAGGGGTAGGGTGGCAAGAGACCCAGTACTTC. The chain joins TRBV9 to TRBJ2-5, with 10 nucleotides matching TRBD1. CDR1 and CDR2 (germline): SGDLS, YYNGEE. J was trimmed by 2 bases and V by 3 bases; bases with no gene match: 10. The CDR3 is made up of 17 amino acids.

The J gene is TRBJ2-7, the V gene TRBV11-1; either TRBD1 or TRBD2 may fit D (5 bases each). The CDR3 contains 15 residues. Trimming left V 1 base short and J 6 bases short, with 16 bases between. CDR1 and CDR2 from the germline V gene are SGHAT and FQDESV (reference sequence). In DNA, the CDR3 is TGTGCCAGCAGCTTAGGAGGGGCCCCAACAGGCGAGCAGTACTTC. It is translated as CASSLGGAPTGEQYF. The whole variable domain, filled in from reference TRBV11-1 and TRBJ2-7, reads EAEVAQSPRYKITEKSQAVAFWCDPISGHATLYWYRQILGQGPELLVQFQDESVVDDSQLPKDRFSAERLKGVDSTLKIQPAELGDSAMYLCASSLGGAPTGEQYFGPGTRLTVT.

This rearrangement joins TRBV7-6 to TRBJ2-6, with D unclear. Germline loops: CDR1 SGHVS, CDR2 FNYEAQ. The CDR3 covers 12 residues. The ends were cut back, 5 bases at V and 6 bases at J, with 5 bases in the middle. The DNA for the CDR3 is TGTGCCAGCAGCCTCCCGGCCAACGTCCTGACTTTC. It yields the protein CASSLPANVLTF.

This chain connects TRBV29-1 to TRBJ2-1; D is unresolved. The germline V gene encodes CDR1 SQVTM and CDR2 ANQGSEA. This CDR3 comprises 14 residues. Between the trimmed V and J ends, which lost 4 bases and 2 bases, there was a span of 12 bases. CDR3 amino acids: CSVGFREPYNEQFF. CDR3 nucleotide sequence: TGCAGCGTTGGGTTTCGAGAACCCTACAATGAGCAGTTCTTC.

The J gene is TRBJ1-1, the V gene TRBV7-9, with no clear D. V was shortened by 8 bases and J by 4 bases, with 8 bases between the two germline ends. Germline CDR1 reads SEHNR; CDR2 reads FQNEAQ (reference sequence). This CDR3 contains 11 residues. CDR3 residues: CASPGGTEAFF. Here the CDR3 DNA reads TGTGCCAGCCCCGGAGGCACTGAAGCTTTCTTT.

The genes are TRBV18 and TRBJ2-7, with D maybe TRBD2 (6 bases). The CDR3 loop spans 16 amino acids. The germline V and J ends were trimmed by 0 bases and 3 bases, with 15 bases remaining between them. In germline, CDR1 is KGHSH, CDR2 LQKENI. The CDR3 DNA reads TGTGCCAGCTCACCACCGATGGGAAGGGAGGTCTACGAGCAGTACTTC. Amino acids: CASSPPMGREVYEQYF.

The chain recombines TRBV5-6 with TRBJ2-7; D possibly uses TRBD1 or TRBD2 (5 bases each). Germline V gene sequence: CDR1 SGHDT, CDR2 YYEEEE. The length of the CDR3 is 14 residues. The ends were cut back, 0 bases at V and 2 bases at J, with 9 bases in the middle. CDR3: CASSLGEGTYEQYF. The CDR3 DNA reads TGTGCCAGCAGCTTGGGTGAGGGGACCTACGAGCAGTACTTC.

The rearrangement links TRBV6-5 to TRBJ2-1; 7 bases are a match to TRBD1. The CDR3 sequence is 13 residues long. The ends lost 0 bases at V and 8 bases at J; junction bases unmatched: 1. The germline gives CDR1 MNHEY, CDR2 SVGAGI. CDR3 region: CASSYSGTDEQFF. The CDR3 nucleotides read TGTGCCAGCAGTTACTCGGGGACAGATGAGCAGTTCTTC.

This CDR3 reads CASSLDREGAYEQYF. The DNA for the CDR3 is TGTGCCAGCAGCTTGGACAGGGAGGGTGCCTACGAGCAGTACTTC. The rearrangement joins TRBV5-6 to TRBJ2-7; D is perhaps TRBD2 (7 bases). The CDR3 is made up of 15 amino acids. Trimming took 0 bases from V and 2 from J, leaving 12 bases between them. Germline CDR1 reads SGHDT; CDR2 reads YYEEEE.

This chain links TRBV9 with TRBJ2-1, with 7 bases lining up with TRBD2. The CDR3 spans 15 residues. V dropped 4 bases and J dropped 2; count of bases not matched to a gene: 6. Germline assignment: CDR1 SGDLS and CDR2 YYNGEE. The CDR3 region is CASSLSGIPYNEQFF. As DNA, the CDR3 is TGTGCCAGCAGCTTAAGCGGGATCCCCTACAATGAGCAGTTCTTC.

This clone has a handful of counts. The chain couples TRBV29-1 to TRBJ1-1; D unresolved. V was shortened by 7 bases and J by 1 base, with 10 bases between the two germline ends. Germline CDR1 and CDR2: SQVTM and ANQGSEA. The CDR3 consists of 12 residues. The DNA of the CDR3 is TGCAGCGCCCCAGACAAGAACACTGAAGCTTTCTTT. Its translation is CSAPDKNTEAFF.

This chain joins TRBV9 and TRBJ2-2; TRBD2 matches 7 bases. The CDR3 length is 15 residues. Germline CDR1 reads SGDLS; CDR2 reads YYNGEE. V was pared by 5 bases and J by 1 base, with 5 bases of the junction left unmatched. The CDR3 DNA is TGTGCCAGCAGAGGCCGCGGGGGGAACACCGGGGAGCTGTTTTTT. It encodes CASRGRGGNTGELFF.

CDR3 bases: TGTGCCAGCAGAACTTGGAGGACAGGGGTGGGTTACGAGCAGTACTTC. Amino acids: CASRTWRTGVGYEQYF. V gene TRBV27 combines with J gene TRBJ2-7; 9 bases fit TRBD1. Germline V gene lookup returns CDR1 MNHEY and CDR2 SMNVEV (reference sequence). With 6 bases clipped from V and 4 bases from J, the junction kept 13 bases outside the gene matches. The CDR3 totals 16 residues.

V usage is TRBV29-1 and J usage is TRBJ1-3; 9 bases line up with TRBD1. After removal of 6 bases from V and 3 bases from J, the junction contained 12 bases not matched to a gene. Germline-derived CDR1 and CDR2 are SQVTM and ANQGSEA. The CDR3 runs 16 residues. CDR3 protein: CSVIRSRDRDGNTIYF. Written as DNA, the CDR3 is TGCAGCGTAATACGGTCCCGGGACAGGGATGGAAACACCATATATTTT.

The rearrangement uses TRBV11-2 and TRBJ2-7; 7 bases align to TRBD1. V trimming: 2 bases; J trimming: 4 bases; junction bases outside the gene matches: 14. Germline CDR1 reads SGHAT; CDR2 reads FQNNGV. This CDR3 contains 17 residues. CDR3 residues: CASSLPHLGGVYYEQYF. CDR3 bases: TGTGCCAGCAGCTTACCCCACTTAGGGGGCGTTTATTACGAGCAGTACTTC.

This chain joins TRBV29-1 and TRBJ1-2; no firm D call. In germline, CDR1 is SQVTM, CDR2 ANQGSEA. The CDR3 runs 13 residues. Trimming left V 0 bases short and J 0 bases short, with 5 bases between. CDR3 DNA: TGCAGCGTTGAAGAGGTAACTAACTATGGCTACACCTTC. Translated: CSVEEVTNYGYTF.

V is TRBV9 and J is TRBJ2-3; 7 positions agree with TRBD2. The CDR3 is made up of 17 amino acids. Germline trimming cut 3 bases from V and 4 bases from J; bases unmatched to any gene: 14. Looked up from germline, CDR1 is SGDLS and CDR2 is YYNGEE. CDR3 coding DNA: TGTGCCAGCAGCGAGGGCCTAGAGACTAGCCCCCCAGATACGCAGTATTTT. This gives the protein CASSEGLETSPPDTQYF.

The chain links TRBV4-1 to TRBJ1-1, with 7 positions matching TRBD1. With V trimmed by 1 base and J by 1 base, 0 bases remained unmatched. The CDR3 consists of 14 residues. Germline CDR1 is MGHRA and CDR2 is YSYEKL. The CDR3 here is CASSQGDRNTEAFF. CDR3 DNA sequence: TGCGCCAGCAGCCAAGGGGACAGGAACACTGAAGCTTTCTTT.

This sequence joins TRBV27 and TRBJ2-2, with 9 bases identical to TRBD1. There are 18 residues in the CDR3. Trimming cost V 4 bases and J 0 bases; bases outside gene matches: 9. Germline V gives CDR1 MNHEY, CDR2 SMNVEV (reference sequence). DNA of the CDR3: TGTGCCAGCAGTTCCCCCTCGAGACAGGGGGCGAACACCGGGGAGCTGTTTTTT. The encoded protein is CASSSPSRQGANTGELFF.

The V gene is TRBV9, the J gene TRBJ1-1; D gene ambiguous. The CDR3 has 12 amino acids. Germline values: CDR1 SGDLS, CDR2 YYNGEE. Deletions cut 1 base from V and 1 base from J, with 2 bases between. CDR3 DNA: TGTGCCAGCAGCGTATGGAACACTGAAGCTTTCTTT. Amino acids: CASSVWNTEAFF.

The chain employs TRBV21-1 and TRBJ2-7; the table calls TRBD2, which could not be checked here. TRBV21-1 is noted as a pseudogene. The CDR3 spans 14 residues. This CDR3 is CASSKGGGSYEQYF. CDR3 nucleotides: TGTGCCAGCAGCAAAGGGGGGGGCTCCTACGAGCAGTACTTC.

V gene TRBV5-4 combines with J gene TRBJ2-3, with TRBD2 matching 9 bases. Germline V gives CDR1 SGHNT, CDR2 YYREEE (reference sequence). This CDR3 has 15 residues. J was trimmed by 6 bases and V by 4 bases; bases with no gene match: 9. CDR3 sequence reads: CASSPAAGGPDTQYF. The CDR3 bases are TGTGCCAGCAGCCCGGCCGCGGGGGGGCCCGATACGCAGTATTTT.

The rearrangement links TRBV30 to TRBJ1-6; D uncertain. The CDR3 consists of 13 residues. Per the germline V gene, CDR1 is GTSNPN and CDR2 is SVGIG (reference sequence). The V gene lost 5 bases and the J gene lost 5 bases, with 10 bases spanning the gap. CDR3 region: CAWSDTDNSPLHF. The CDR3 coding sequence is TGTGCCTGGTCGGATACCGATAATTCACCCCTCCACTTT.

The genes are TRBV2 and TRBJ2-1; D is possibly TRBD1 or TRBD2 (5 bases each). This CDR3 spans 16 amino acids. Germline values: CDR1 SNHLY, CDR2 FYNNEI. The V and J ends lost 7 bases and 3 bases respectively, with 19 bases between them. DNA for the CDR3: TGTGCCAGCATGGCGTTCCTGGGGGAAGGCTACAATGAGCAGTTCTTC. Encoded protein: CASMAFLGEGYNEQFF.

The chain recombines TRBV7-6 with TRBJ2-3, with a weak D call TRBD2 (6 bases). CDR3 length equals 17 residues. V was pared by 0 bases and J by 0 bases, with 13 bases between. Germline values: CDR1 SGHVS, CDR2 FNYEAQ. Here the CDR3 reads CASSLAAGPPSTDTQYF. CDR3 nucleotides: TGTGCCAGCAGCTTAGCGGCGGGACCCCCTAGCACAGATACGCAGTATTTT.

J is TRBJ2-3 and V is TRBV5-4; 7 bases are a match to TRBD2. Germline V gene data show CDR1 as SGHNT and CDR2 as YYREEE (reference sequence). This CDR3 spans 17 amino acids. V lost 3 bases, J lost 3 bases, and 13 bases stayed unmatched. The CDR3 reads CASSSTKTSPATDTQYF. The CDR3 nucleotides are TGTGCCAGCAGCTCAACCAAGACTAGCCCAGCGACAGATACGCAGTATTTT.

The chain carries TRBV13 and TRBJ2-3; weak D call: TRBD1 (6 bases). The germline V gene encodes CDR1 PRHDT and CDR2 FYEKMQ (reference sequence). There are 13 residues in the CDR3. The germline V and J ends were trimmed by 4 bases and 6 bases, with 11 bases remaining between them. CDR3 sequence reads: CASSSEQGDTQYF. For the CDR3, the DNA is TGTGCCAGCAGCTCTGAACAGGGTGATACGCAGTATTTT.